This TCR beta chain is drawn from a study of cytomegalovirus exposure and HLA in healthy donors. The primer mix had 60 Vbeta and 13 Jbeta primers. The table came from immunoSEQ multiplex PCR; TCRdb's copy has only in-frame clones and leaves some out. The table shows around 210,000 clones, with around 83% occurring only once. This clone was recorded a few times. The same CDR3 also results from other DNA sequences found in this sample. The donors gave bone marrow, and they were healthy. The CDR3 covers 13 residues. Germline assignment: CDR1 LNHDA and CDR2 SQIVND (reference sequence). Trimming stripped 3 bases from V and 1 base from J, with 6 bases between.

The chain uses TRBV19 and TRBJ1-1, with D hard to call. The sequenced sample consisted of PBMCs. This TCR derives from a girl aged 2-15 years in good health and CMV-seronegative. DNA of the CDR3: TGTGCCAGTAGTATTACGGGGAACACTGAAGCTTTCTTT. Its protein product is CASSITGNTEAFF.